These 10 T cell receptor beta chains were sequenced from one sample in a study of shared clonotypes between healthy human individuals. Assay: immunoSEQ multiplex PCR; the TCRdb copy retains only in-frame clones and omits some. The sample yields about half a million clones, 75% to 85% seen once. Sequencing was carried out using PBMCs. Every receptor here comes from a woman in her thirties or forties in good health. Some clones in this sample may be carry-over from other donors' samples.

This clone has only one observation. The V gene is TRBV27, the J gene TRBJ2-2; D is uncertain. CDR1 is MNHEY, CDR2 SMNVEV, per germline (reference sequence). CDR3 length equals 13 residues. V lost 3 bases and J lost 9, with 11 bases in between. The CDR3 bases are TGTGCCAGCAGTTTCGAGGCCCGCCGGGAGCTGTTTTTT. Protein: CASSFEARRELFF.

The V call is TRBV19, the J call TRBJ2-7; a possible D gene is TRBD1 (5 bases). CDR1 is LNHDA and CDR2 is SQIVND in the germline V gene (reference sequence). The CDR3 sequence is 14 residues long. With 3 bases removed from V and 0 bases from J, the gap between germline ends came to 9 bases. The CDR3 protein is CASSMPDSSYEQYF. The CDR3 nucleotides read TGTGCCAGTAGTATGCCCGACAGCTCCTACGAGCAGTACTTC.

The chain couples TRBV6-1 to TRBJ2-1; 10 bases align to TRBD2. The V gene end was trimmed by 4 bases and the J gene end by 1 base; junction bases not matched to a gene: 10. Germline V gene lookup returns CDR1 MNHNS and CDR2 SASEGT. This CDR3 contains 18 residues. The CDR3 loop is CASSVGGRTSGSYNEQFF. The DNA of the CDR3 is TGTGCCAGCAGTGTTGGGGGGCGGACTAGCGGTTCCTACAATGAGCAGTTCTTC.

The V and J genes are TRBV7-6 and TRBJ1-1; no reliable D call. V lost 2 bases to trimming and J lost 1 base, with 5 bases between them. Germline loops: CDR1 SGHVS, CDR2 FNYEAQ. This CDR3 contains 13 residues. CDR3 in amino acids: CASSLKANTEAFF. CDR3 nucleotide sequence: TGTGCCAGCAGCTTAAAAGCGAACACTGAAGCTTTCTTT.

V usage is TRBV29-1 and J usage is TRBJ2-7, with 7 positions matching TRBD2. The V segment lost 3 bases and the J segment 13 bases; nucleotides outside the gene matches: 9. Germline V CDR1 and CDR2: SQVTM, ANQGSEA. The CDR3 length is 11 residues. In DNA form, the CDR3 reads TGCAGCGTTGACAGCGGGACGTTTGTTTACTTC. Protein sequence: CSVDSGTFVYF.

The chain is built from TRBV7-2 and TRBJ2-1; perhaps TRBD2 as D (5 bases). The CDR3 length is 15 residues. The V end was cut by 0 bases, the J end by 3 bases, with 9 bases between. Germline values: CDR1 SGHTA, CDR2 FQGNSA. The CDR3 loop is CASSLAGDVYNEQFF. CDR3 DNA sequence: TGTGCCAGCAGCTTAGCGGGAGACGTCTACAATGAGCAGTTCTTC.

The chain joins TRBV15 to TRBJ2-3, with 7 bases aligning to TRBD2. This CDR3 spans 14 amino acids. Per germline, CDR1 LNHNV and CDR2 YYDKDF (reference sequence). V shed 6 bases and J 5 bases; nucleotides not matched to a gene: 8. The CDR3 coding sequence is TGTGCCACCAGAGCGACTAGCAGGGTAGATACGCAGTATTTT. It codes for CATRATSRVDTQYF. Looking up the rest from reference TRBV15 and TRBJ2-3 gives the full variable domain: DAMVIQNPRYQVTQFGKPVTLSCSQTLNHNVMYWYQQKSSQAPKLLFHYYDKDFNNEADTPDNFQSRRPNTSFCFLDIRSPGLGDTAMYLCATRATSRVDTQYFGPGTRLTVL.

The CDR3 DNA follows: TGTGCCAGCTCACCACCGGAGACAGCCGTGGGCACCGGGGAGCTGTTTTTT. This codes for CASSPPETAVGTGELFF. This chain joins TRBV18 and TRBJ2-2, with a tentative D call TRBD1 (5 bases). Germline CDR1 and CDR2: KGHSH and LQKENI. CDR3 length: 17 amino acids. Deletions cut 0 bases from V and 4 bases from J, with 15 bases between.

The chain recombines TRBV27 with TRBJ2-3; weak D call: TRBD2 (5 bases). CDR3 size: 13 residues. Trimming stripped 8 bases from V and 2 bases from J, with 11 bases between. In germline, CDR1 is MNHEY, CDR2 SMNVEV (reference sequence). The DNA of the CDR3 is TGTGCCAGCCCCAGAGGGAACACAGATACGCAGTATTTT. It translates to CASPRGNTDTQYF.

This chain joins TRBV18 and TRBJ2-7, with D possibly matching TRBD1 (6 bases). Germline CDR1 KGHSH, CDR2 LQKENI. The CDR3 is made up of 14 amino acids. V was pared by 3 bases and J by 5 bases, with 14 bases between. CDR3 in amino acids: CASSPDQTGNEQYF. In DNA form, the CDR3 reads TGTGCCAGCTCACCCGACCAGACAGGAAACGAGCAGTACTTC.